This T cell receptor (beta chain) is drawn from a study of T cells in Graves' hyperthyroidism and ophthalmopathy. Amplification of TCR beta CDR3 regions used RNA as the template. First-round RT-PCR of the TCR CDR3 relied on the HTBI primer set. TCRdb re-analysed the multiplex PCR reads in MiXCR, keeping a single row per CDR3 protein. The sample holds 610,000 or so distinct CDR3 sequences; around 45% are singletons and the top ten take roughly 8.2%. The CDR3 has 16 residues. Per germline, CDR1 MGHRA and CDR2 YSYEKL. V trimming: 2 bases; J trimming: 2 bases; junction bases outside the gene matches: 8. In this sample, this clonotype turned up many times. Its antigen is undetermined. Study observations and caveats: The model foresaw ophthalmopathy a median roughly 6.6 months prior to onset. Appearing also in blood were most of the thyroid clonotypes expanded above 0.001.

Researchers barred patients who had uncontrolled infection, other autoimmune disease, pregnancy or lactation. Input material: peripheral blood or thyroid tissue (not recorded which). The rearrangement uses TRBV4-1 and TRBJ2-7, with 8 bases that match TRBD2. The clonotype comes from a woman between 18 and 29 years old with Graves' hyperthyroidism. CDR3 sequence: CASSQRTERGTYEQYF. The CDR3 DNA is TGCGCCAGCAGCCAACGGACGGAGCGGGGGACCTACGAGCAGTACTTC.